These T cell receptor beta chains were read from a single sample in a study of CD8+CD57+ T cells in acquired aplastic anemia. One entry per CDR3 protein results from TCRdb running MiXCR on the reads. The table shows 220,000 or so distinct CDR3 sequences, with 65% occurring only once. Sequenced material: sorted CD4+, CD8+, or CD8+CD57+ T cells (not recorded which) from PBMCs. These receptor sequences come from a human donor with aplastic anemia. Both conserved end residues are part of each CDR3.

CDR3	V	J
CASSLVAGGDTEAFF	TRBV7-2	TRBJ1-1
CASSNGGATDTQYF	TRBV5-1	TRBJ2-3
CSASPYTF	TRBV20-1	TRBJ1-2
CASSTGEHTQYF	TRBV19	TRBJ2-3
CASNGQGAYNEQFF	TRBV19	TRBJ2-1
CASSLLPPGTYTEAFF	TRBV11-2	TRBJ1-1
CASSIGDSQETQYF	TRBV19	TRBJ2-5
CASRETGNQETQYF	TRBV2	NA
CASSFGTSARGKQFF	TRBV7-2	TRBJ2-1
CSARSGSEGGAGELFF	TRBV20-1	TRBJ2-2
CASSLTRNEQFF	TRBV5-1	TRBJ2-1